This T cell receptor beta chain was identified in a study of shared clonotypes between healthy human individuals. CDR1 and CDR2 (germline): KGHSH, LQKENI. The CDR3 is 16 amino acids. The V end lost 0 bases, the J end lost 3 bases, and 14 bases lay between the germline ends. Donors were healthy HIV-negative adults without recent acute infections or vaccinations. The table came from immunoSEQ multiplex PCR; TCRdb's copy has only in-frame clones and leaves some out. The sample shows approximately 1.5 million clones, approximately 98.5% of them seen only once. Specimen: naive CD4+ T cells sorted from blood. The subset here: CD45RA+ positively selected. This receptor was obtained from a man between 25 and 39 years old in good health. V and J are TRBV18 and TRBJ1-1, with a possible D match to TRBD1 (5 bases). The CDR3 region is CASSPPRPVGDTEAFF. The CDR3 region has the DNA TGTGCCAGCTCACCACCTCGGCCCGTGGGGGACACTGAAGCTTTCTTT.